This T cell receptor beta chain was retrieved from a study of T cells in Graves' hyperthyroidism and ophthalmopathy. On the study more broadly: The blood sample was taken at first diagnosis, before treatment began.

V was clipped by 3 bases and J by 5 bases; unmatched bases: 4. CDR1 is SGHRS and CDR2 is YFSETQ in the germline V gene. The length of the CDR3 is 14 residues. TCR beta CDR3 region amplification was performed from RNA transcripts. RT-PCR in the first round (using the HTBI primer set) targeted the TCR CDR3. MiXCR, applied by TCRdb to the multiplex PCR reads, yields one record per CDR3 protein. This sample has about 530,000 distinct CDR3 sequences, with 15% to 20% found just once. This clonotype was seen ten or more times. The TCR originated in a woman aged 18-29 years with Graves' ophthalmopathy. Specimen: blood. This chain links TRBV5-1 with TRBJ2-5; 10 nucleotides align to TRBD1. In DNA, the CDR3 is TGCGCCAGCAGCTCACCGGGACAGGGGGAGACCCAGTACTTC. Protein: CASSSPGQGETQYF.